What follows is one TCR beta chain and its context. The CDR3 end falls 3 residues outside the read, so it is completed with the germline J gene. The data derive from a study of T cells in women clearing cervical HPV infection. For the study at large: Donors had HPV16-related CIN3 or worse; 2 had invasive cancer.

Germline lookup yields CDR1 SGHDT and CDR2 YYEEEE. This CDR3 spans 15 amino acids. Assay used: immunoSEQ multiplex PCR; TCRdb lists only in-frame clones, some missing. This sample's table reports about 15,000 clones. All participants had a single incident cervical HPV16 infection, and prevalent HPV16 infections were excluded. HPV was found by MY09/MY11 PCR and dot-blot genotyping. The TCR sequence derives from a woman aged 18-70 years with a cervical HPV16 infection that either progressed to CIN3+ or cleared (not recorded which). V is TRBV5-6 and J is TRBJ1-2; 7 bases are a match to TRBD1. The sample taken for sequencing was blood buffy coat. The CDR3 region is CASSFPDRVGSGYTF. The CDR3 DNA, read in part, is TGTGCCAGCAGCTTCCCCGACAGGGTGGGAAGCGGC.